A single sample gave rise to the 5 T cell receptor beta chains below, sequenced in a study of immune cell composition in non-small cell lung cancer. The repertoire was sequenced with immunoSEQ multiplex PCR; TCRdb's copy has only in-frame clones and lacks some. The table has 1,000 or so clones, 60% to 85% seen once. The sequenced sample was lung tumor tissue. The origin of the receptors is a human donor with non-small cell lung cancer.

This sequence joins TRBV7-2 and TRBJ2-3, with 8 bases aligning to TRBD2. This CDR3 region has 14 residues. Germline CDR1 SGHTA, CDR2 FQGNSA. J was trimmed by 11 bases and V by 5 bases; bases with no gene match: 12. The CDR3: CASSPGSGADEQYF. The CDR3 region has the DNA TGTGCCAGCAGCCCAGGTAGCGGGGCCGACGAGCAGTATTTT.

This clone was recorded a few times. In DNA, the CDR3 is TGTGCCAGCAGCCTCGGGGGGGCGGGGGCCAATTACAATGAGCAGTTCTTC. Its protein is CASSLGGAGANYNEQFF. The genes are TRBV5-4 and TRBJ2-1; the match to TRBD2 covers 8 bases. This CDR3 is 17 amino acids long. The germline V gene has CDR1 SGHNT and CDR2 YYREEE (reference sequence). Trimming removed 4 bases from V and 4 bases from J; junction bases left unmatched: 13.

V usage is TRBV20-1 and J usage is TRBJ2-7; no definite D call. From germline, CDR1 is DFQATT and CDR2 SNEGSKA (reference sequence). The CDR3 loop spans 11 amino acids. The germline V and J ends were trimmed by 0 bases and 4 bases, with 4 bases remaining between them. CDR3 in amino acids: CSARDLYEQYF. In DNA, the CDR3 is TGCAGTGCTAGAGATTTATACGAGCAGTACTTC.

This rearrangement joins TRBV2 to TRBJ2-3, with 9 bases matching TRBD2. Per the germline V gene, CDR1 is SNHLY and CDR2 is FYNNEI. V lost 6 bases, J lost 2 bases, and 15 bases stayed unmatched. CDR3 length: 18 residues. The DNA of the CDR3 is TGTGCCAGCAGGGAACAGCGGGGGGCCGACTCGAACACAGATACGCAGTATTTT. Amino acid sequence: CASREQRGADSNTDTQYF.

This chain joins TRBV7-6 and TRBJ2-1; perhaps TRBD1 as D (7 bases). The CDR3 is 18 residues long. Between the trimmed V and J ends, which lost 1 base and 5 bases, there was a span of 21 bases. From germline, CDR1 is SGHVS and CDR2 FNYEAQ. The CDR3 coding sequence is TGTGCCAGCAGCTTAGGACCCCCGGGGGACAGCCCAAACAATGAGCAGTTCTTC. This translates into CASSLGPPGDSPNNEQFF.